This TCR beta chain appears in the sequencing data of a study of blood T cell repertoires in COVID-19. Across the whole study: Acute-phase and convalescent COVID-19 samples originated in the United States, Italy and Spain.

Trimming took 0 bases from V and 1 from J, leaving 10 bases between them. The CDR3 length is 15 residues. Germline CDR1 SGDLS, CDR2 YYNGEE. This clone was found a few times. Source study methods: Reference gene primer amplification in the assay estimated nucleated cell counts. The data were produced by immunoSEQ multiplex PCR, yet TCRdb's version contains in-frame clones alone and is incomplete. The V and J calls and clone size come from that table; D and trimming were worked out from the DNA. The repertoire holds 150,000 to 200,000 clones, with around nine tenths as singletons. Sequencing was carried out using peripheral blood. This sequence was found in a man aged 18 to 35 with active or convalescent COVID-19. The gene calls are TRBV9 and TRBJ1-1; tentative D call: TRBD1 (6 bases). For the CDR3, the DNA is TGTGCCAGCAGCGTAGGCGGACAGCCGAACACTGAAGCTTTCTTT. It specifies CASSVGGQPNTEAFF.